This is a list of T cell receptor beta chains from one sample in a study of blood T cell repertoires in COVID-19. The method was immunoSEQ multiplex PCR; TCRdb's version includes in-frame clones alone and lacks a portion of them. Altogether 300,000 to 450,000 clones are present, around nine tenths being singletons, with the ten largest covering around 1.2%. The sequenced sample consisted of PBMCs or T cells enriched from blood (not recorded which). The source is a woman between 18 and 30 years old who had recovered from COVID-19. CDR3s include the opening cysteine and the closing phenylalanine or tryptophan. D genes are given only for firm matches. The size field is filled for only some rows; it gives once, few, many or a size class.

CDR3nt,CDR3aa,j_gene,v_gene,abundance,d_gene
TGTGCCAGCAGCACTTCTAGCGGGGGAACAGATACGCAGTATTTT,CASSTSSGGTDTQYF,TRBJ2-3,TRBV5-4,-,TRBD2
TGTGCCAGCAGCTCACAGGGGGCGCGGAATGGCTACACCTTC,CASSSQGARNGYTF,TRBJ1-2,TRBV13,-,TRBD1
TGTGCCAGCAGCTTACAGGGAGGAGCTAATGAAAAACTGTTTTTT,CASSLQGGANEKLFF,TRBJ1-4,TRBV11-2,few,-
TGTGCCAGCAGCAGCGTCTCCTCTGGAAACACCATATATTTT,CASSSVSSGNTIYF,TRBJ1-3,TRBV7-2,-,-
TGCGCCAGCAGCCAAGGAGGCGGCCGGGGGAACATTCAGTACTTC,CASSQGGGRGNIQYF,TRBJ2-4,TRBV4-3,-,-
TGCAGCGTTGAAGGGGCTGAACAGGAGTTTCAAGAGACCCAGTACTTC,CSVEGAEQEFQETQYF,TRBJ2-5,TRBV29-1,once,-
TGTGCCAGCTCACCCACTAGCGGGGGCTCCCACGAGCAGTACTTC,CASSPTSGGSHEQYF,TRBJ2-7,TRBV18,-,TRBD2
TGTGCCAGCAGTTACTCGTTTAGAGATACGCAGTATTTT,CASSYSFRDTQYF,TRBJ2-3,TRBV6-5,-,-
TGTGCCAGTAGTATGGGCCGTTACGAGCAGTACTTC,CASSMGRYEQYF,TRBJ2-7,TRBV19,-,-
TGTGCCAGAAGCCGGGACTTCCCGGGCAGGGTCCAGCCCCAGCATTTT,CARSRDFPGRVQPQHF,TRBJ1-5,TRBV5-3,-,-
TGTGCCAGCAGCGCAGTGCCCACGGGGGGCCAGCCCCCCGCTTTCTTT,CASSAVPTGGQPPAFF,TRBJ1-1,TRBV9,-,-
TGTGCCAGCAGCCCCCCCGGTTTGTATGGCTACACCTTC,CASSPPGLYGYTF,TRBJ1-2,TRBV5-6,-,-
TGTGCCTGGAGTGGCCAGGGTGATCAGCCCCAGCATTTT,CAWSGQGDQPQHF,TRBJ1-5,TRBV30,-,-
TGTGCCAGTAGTATCGCGACAGAGATCTCCTACGAGCAGTACTTC,CASSIATEISYEQYF,TRBJ2-7,TRBV19,-,-
TGTGCCAGCAGACCTGGGACAGGGGGTTATAATTCACCCCTCCACTTT,CASRPGTGGYNSPLHF,TRBJ1-6,TRBV2,few,TRBD1
TGTGCCAGTAGTATCCGGGAATCGAGCTACGAGCAGTACTTC,CASSIRESSYEQYF,TRBJ2-7,TRBV19,-,-
TGTGCCAGCAGCGTCCGACAGGGGGCTTCACCCCTCCACTTT,CASSVRQGASPLHF,TRBJ1-6,TRBV9,-,TRBD1
TGCGCCAGCAGCTTACAGGGGGATTATGGCTACACCTTC,CASSLQGDYGYTF,TRBJ1-2,TRBV5-1,-,TRBD1
TGTGCCACCGCGGCTGGGGCCAACGTCCTGACTTTC,CATAAGANVLTF,TRBJ2-6,TRBV6-5,-,-
TGTGCCAGCAGCTTCGCAGTCACTGAAGCTTTCTTT,CASSFAVTEAFF,TRBJ1-1,TRBV5-6,-,-
TGCGCCAGCAGCCAACCGGGGGAGGGTGGGGATGGCTACACCTTC,CASSQPGEGGDGYTF,TRBJ1-2,TRBV4-3,-,-
TGTGCCAGCATCCTTAGGCAGGGGGCCCTCACTGAAGCTTTCTTT,CASILRQGALTEAFF,TRBJ1-1,TRBV6-5,-,TRBD1
TGTGCCAGCAGCCAACCTGGGGGGGGCACAGATACGCAGTATTTT,CASSQPGGGTDTQYF,TRBJ2-3,TRBV4-2,-,TRBD2
TGTGCCAGCAGCCAAGCCTTAATAACTGAAGCTTTCTTT,CASSQALITEAFF,TRBJ1-1,TRBV14,-,-
TGTGCCAGCAGTGTTTCAGCGGGGGGCAACTACGAGCAGTACTTC,CASSVSAGGNYEQYF,TRBJ2-7,TRBV6-4,many,TRBD2
TGTGCCAGCAGCCAAGAGCCTGTGACTAGTTCGGATACGCAGTATTTT,CASSQEPVTSSDTQYF,TRBJ2-3,TRBV3-1/TRBV3-2,once,-
TGTGCCAGCAGCCTAAGACAGGACCTCCGCTACACCTTC,CASSLRQDLRYTF,TRBJ1-2,TRBV6-5,-,-
TGTGCCAGCAGCCAAGATGGGCGGGGGGCAACTAGCTCCTACAATGAGCAGTTCTTC,CASSQDGRGATSSYNEQFF,TRBJ2-1,TRBV3-1/TRBV3-2,-,TRBD2
TGCGCCAGCAGCTTGGGACTCCAACAAGAGACCCAGTACTTC,CASSLGLQQETQYF,TRBJ2-5,TRBV5-1,-,-
TGTGCCAGTAGTAGCCGGTCGCGTACGGGATACCCGGCTAACTATGGCTACACCTTC,CASSSRSRTGYPANYGYTF,TRBJ1-2,TRBV19,-,-
TGTGCCTGGAGGGCCCGGGACAGGGCCTCGAGTGGCTACACCTTC,CAWRARDRASSGYTF,TRBJ1-2,TRBV30,-,TRBD1
TGTGCCAGCAGCACTACAGGGTTGTACAATCAGCCCCAGCATTTT,CASSTTGLYNQPQHF,TRBJ1-5,TRBV9,-,-
TGTGCCAGCAGTTTATTCAAGACAGGGGGCCGAACACCCCTCCACTTT,CASSLFKTGGRTPLHF,TRBJ1-6,TRBV28,-,TRBD1
TGTGCCAGCAGCCGGCGGGGTAATACAGGGGATGAGCAGTTCTTC,CASSRRGNTGDEQFF,TRBJ2-1,TRBV6-5,-,-
TGTGCCAGCAGCCTCGGCTTAGGGGCCCAAGAGACCCAGTACTTC,CASSLGLGAQETQYF,TRBJ2-5,TRBV4-2,-,-
TGTGCCAGCAGCCCGACAGGGAGAGAGACCCAGTACTTC,CASSPTGRETQYF,TRBJ2-5,TRBV7-2,-,TRBD1
TGTGCCAGCTCGCCTGGCCGGGAGATAAGCTACGAGCAGTACTTC,CASSPGREISYEQYF,TRBJ2-7,TRBV18,few,-
TGTGCCAGCAGCAGTAGGACAGGGGGCGGATATGGCTACACCTTC,CASSSRTGGGYGYTF,TRBJ1-2,TRBV21-1,-,-
TGTGCCAGCAGCTTTGCCAGACAAGAGACCCAGTACTTC,CASSFARQETQYF,TRBJ2-5,TRBV7-3,-,-
TGTGCCAGCAGTTACTCCGGCCAGGGTCTAAACGAGCAGTACTTC,CASSYSGQGLNEQYF,TRBJ2-7,TRBV6-2/TRBV6-3,-,-
TGTGCCTGGAGTGTACACGGCGGCACTTTGAACACTGAAGCTTTCTTT,CAWSVHGGTLNTEAFF,TRBJ1-1,TRBV30,-,-
TGTGCCAGCAAAGGACTAGCGGGGATCGAGGTTGGGTCTCATGAGCAGTTCTTC,CASKGLAGIEVGSHEQFF,TRBJ2-1,TRBV27,-,TRBD2
TGTGCCAGCAGTTACGGCGGGGGGACCTATGGCTACACCTTC,CASSYGGGTYGYTF,TRBJ1-2,TRBV6-5,-,-
TGTGCCAGCAGTGGGGATGGGGCGGACACTGAAGCTTTCTTT,CASSGDGADTEAFF,TRBJ1-1,TRBV25-1,few,-
TGTGCCAGTACCCCCTTAAGGACAGGGGGCGGGGGTCAGCCCCAGCATTTT,CASTPLRTGGGGQPQHF,TRBJ1-5,TRBV19,once,TRBD1
TGTGCCAGTACCGCGGGCCCTAGAGTAGTATGGTTCTTC,CASTAGPRVVWFF,TRBJ2-1,TRBV19,-,-
TGTGCCAGCTCACCTCGAATCGGCTATAATTCACCCCTCCACTTT,CASSPRIGYNSPLHF,TRBJ1-6,TRBV18,-,-
TGTGCCAGCAGCTTAGGGGCCAGCACAGATACGCAGTATTTT,CASSLGASTDTQYF,TRBJ2-3,TRBV11-3,once,-
TGTGCCAGCAGCTTAGTAGCGGGGGACACCGGGGAGCTGTTTTTT,CASSLVAGDTGELFF,TRBJ2-2,TRBV7-9,-,TRBD2